These T cell receptor beta chains were read from a single sample in a study of OX40 agonist ivuxolimab in advanced cancers. Profiled with immunoSEQ multiplex PCR; TCRdb holds only in-frame clones, not every one. Of around 83,000 clones listed, roughly nine tenths are singletons. The specimen was CD4+ or CD8+ T cells sorted from blood, collected in a trial of the OX40 agonist ivuxolimab. These receptor sequences come from an adult with an advanced solid tumor such as melanoma, head and neck, liver or kidney cancer. Each CDR3 is given with its conserved first and last residue. Fields, in order: clone size, D gene, J gene, V gene, CDR3 protein, CDR3 DNA. The D gene is left open where the match is weak. The listing skips clone size in some rows; elsewhere it reads once, few, many or a size class.

clone_size: NA
d_call: NA
j_call: TRBJ2-7
v_call: TRBV18
cdr3_aa: CASSPYPGAYEQYF
cdr3_nt: TGTGCCAGCTCACCTTATCCTGGGGCCTACGAGCAGTACTTC

clone_size: once
d_call: TRBD1
j_call: TRBJ1-4
v_call: TRBV7-2
cdr3_aa: CASSPGGGNQLLNLFF
cdr3_nt: TGTGCCAGCAGCCCAGGGGGGGGGAATCAACTATTGAATCTGTTTTTT

clone_size: NA
d_call: TRBD1
j_call: TRBJ2-5
v_call: TRBV7-2
cdr3_aa: CASSPFGQGQETQYF
cdr3_nt: TGTGCCAGCAGCCCATTCGGACAGGGCCAAGAGACCCAGTACTTC

clone_size: NA
d_call: TRBD1
j_call: TRBJ2-7
v_call: TRBV6-5
cdr3_aa: CASSYEGPGGAYEQYF
cdr3_nt: TGTGCCAGCAGTTACGAGGGGCCAGGGGGTGCCTACGAGCAGTACTTC

clone_size: NA
d_call: NA
j_call: TRBJ1-1
v_call: TRBV29-1
cdr3_aa: CSVEDALNTEAFF
cdr3_nt: TGCAGCGTTGAAGATGCCCTGAACACTGAAGCTTTCTTT

clone_size: NA
d_call: NA
j_call: TRBJ2-5
v_call: TRBV6-6
cdr3_aa: CASRSPQETQYF
cdr3_nt: TGTGCCAGCAGGTCCCCGCAAGAGACCCAGTACTTC

clone_size: NA
d_call: NA
j_call: TRBJ1-5
v_call: TRBV27
cdr3_aa: CASSFDGRNQPQHF
cdr3_nt: TGTGCCAGCAGTTTTGACGGACGCAATCAGCCCCAGCATTTT

clone_size: NA
d_call: TRBD1
j_call: TRBJ2-7
v_call: TRBV5-4
cdr3_aa: CASSLVGQGFYEQYF
cdr3_nt: TGTGCCAGCAGCTTGGTGGGACAGGGGTTCTACGAGCAGTACTTC

clone_size: once
d_call: TRBD1
j_call: TRBJ2-5
v_call: TRBV28
cdr3_aa: CASSLQGAHQETQYF
cdr3_nt: TGTGCCAGCAGCCTACAGGGGGCCCACCAAGAGACCCAGTACTTC

clone_size: NA
d_call: TRBD1
j_call: TRBJ1-5
v_call: TRBV27
cdr3_aa: CASSPRTGVNQPQHF
cdr3_nt: TGTGCCAGCAGTCCCCGGACAGGGGTCAATCAGCCCCAGCATTTT

clone_size: NA
d_call: TRBD1
j_call: TRBJ2-7
v_call: TRBV7-6
cdr3_aa: CASSPWDRAYEQYF
cdr3_nt: TGTGCCAGCAGCCCGTGGGACAGGGCCTACGAGCAGTACTTC

clone_size: NA
d_call: NA
j_call: TRBJ1-4
v_call: TRBV18
cdr3_aa: CASSPRTASNEKLFF
cdr3_nt: TGTGCCAGCTCACCCCGGACAGCAAGCAATGAAAAACTGTTTTTT

clone_size: once
d_call: TRBD2
j_call: TRBJ2-2
v_call: TRBV30
cdr3_aa: CAWSLLRTSGYTGELFF
cdr3_nt: TGTGCCTGGAGCCTACTCCGCACTAGCGGGTACACCGGGGAGCTGTTTTTT

clone_size: NA
d_call: NA
j_call: TRBJ1-6
v_call: TRBV28
cdr3_aa: CASTLRRGFNSPLHF
cdr3_nt: TGTGCCAGCACCCTTCGAAGGGGCTTTAATTCACCCCTCCACTTT

clone_size: NA
d_call: NA
j_call: TRBJ2-7
v_call: TRBV10-3
cdr3_aa: CAISGGQIFYEQYF
cdr3_nt: TGTGCCATCAGTGGTGGGCAGATCTTCTACGAGCAGTACTTC

clone_size: NA
d_call: NA
j_call: TRBJ1-1
v_call: TRBV28
cdr3_aa: CASGGGRNTEAFF
cdr3_nt: TGTGCCAGCGGGGGGGGGCGTAACACTGAAGCTTTCTTT

clone_size: few
d_call: TRBD1
j_call: TRBJ1-1
v_call: TRBV18
cdr3_aa: CASSVRGTDLYTEAFF
cdr3_nt: TGTGCCAGCTCCGTCCGGGGGACAGACCTCTACACTGAAGCTTTCTTT

clone_size: NA
d_call: TRBD1
j_call: TRBJ2-7
v_call: TRBV5-1
cdr3_aa: CASSFGQGNYEQYF
cdr3_nt: TGCGCCAGCAGCTTCGGACAGGGTAACTACGAGCAGTACTTC

clone_size: NA
d_call: NA
j_call: TRBJ2-4
v_call: TRBV18
cdr3_aa: CASSPPGRTIAKNIQYF
cdr3_nt: TGTGCCAGCTCACCACCGGGCAGGACTATAGCCAAAAACATTCAGTACTTC

clone_size: NA
d_call: TRBD1
j_call: TRBJ1-4
v_call: TRBV18
cdr3_aa: CASSPRDRSNEKLFF
cdr3_nt: TGTGCCAGCTCACCCCGGGACAGATCAAATGAAAAACTGTTTTTT

clone_size: NA
d_call: TRBD1
j_call: TRBJ2-4
v_call: TRBV5-6
cdr3_aa: CASSQIDREYNIQYF
cdr3_nt: TGTGCCAGCAGCCAAATCGACAGGGAATACAACATTCAGTACTTC

clone_size: NA
d_call: TRBD1
j_call: TRBJ1-3
v_call: TRBV6-6
cdr3_aa: CASSSTGGGNTIYF
cdr3_nt: TGTGCCAGCAGCTCTACAGGGGGTGGAAACACCATATATTTT

clone_size: NA
d_call: NA
j_call: TRBJ2-7
v_call: TRBV28
cdr3_aa: CASSRGQSPYEQYF
cdr3_nt: TGTGCCAGCAGCCGAGGACAGTCCCCCTACGAGCAGTACTTC

clone_size: NA
d_call: NA
j_call: TRBJ2-2
v_call: TRBV7-9
cdr3_aa: CASSSKVTGELFF
cdr3_nt: TGTGCCAGCAGCTCAAAGGTTACCGGGGAGCTGTTTTTT

clone_size: NA
d_call: NA
j_call: TRBJ1-1
v_call: TRBV19
cdr3_aa: CASMDWSEAFF
cdr3_nt: TGTGCCAGTATGGACTGGTCTGAAGCTTTCTTT

clone_size: NA
d_call: TRBD1
j_call: TRBJ1-1
v_call: TRBV19
cdr3_aa: CASSIQGARGTEAFF
cdr3_nt: TGTGCCAGTAGTATCCAGGGGGCGCGGGGCACTGAAGCTTTCTTT

clone_size: NA
d_call: NA
j_call: TRBJ2-5
v_call: TRBV10-3
cdr3_aa: CAISAGPGETQYF
cdr3_nt: TGTGCCATCAGTGCGGGACCTGGGGAGACCCAGTACTTC

clone_size: NA
d_call: NA
j_call: TRBJ2-6
v_call: TRBV15
cdr3_aa: CATSRVGRGGISGANVLTF
cdr3_nt: TGTGCCACCAGCAGAGTCGGGAGAGGGGGGATCTCTGGGGCCAACGTCCTGACTTTC

clone_size: few
d_call: NA
j_call: TRBJ1-2
v_call: TRBV7-6
cdr3_aa: CASSLAAGSGYTF
cdr3_nt: TGTGCCAGCAGCTTAGCGGCAGGGTCTGGCTACACCTTC

clone_size: NA
d_call: NA
j_call: TRBJ1-1
v_call: TRBV9
cdr3_aa: CASSPRSRTNTEAFF
cdr3_nt: TGTGCCAGCAGCCCCCGATCCAGGACGAACACTGAAGCTTTCTTT

clone_size: NA
d_call: TRBD1
j_call: TRBJ1-1
v_call: TRBV28
cdr3_aa: CASSLLAGTGFPSPLNTEAFF
cdr3_nt: TGTGCCAGCAGTTTATTGGCTGGGACAGGCTTTCCCTCTCCCCTAAACACTGAAGCTTTCTTT

clone_size: NA
d_call: TRBD2
j_call: TRBJ2-5
v_call: TRBV28
cdr3_aa: CASSRPGLASETQYF
cdr3_nt: TGTGCCAGCAGTAGACCGGGACTAGCCAGTGAGACCCAGTACTTC

clone_size: NA
d_call: NA
j_call: TRBJ1-3
v_call: TRBV7-2
cdr3_aa: CASSLVGQTTGNTIYF
cdr3_nt: TGTGCCAGCAGCTTAGTCGGCCAGACCACAGGAAACACCATATATTTT

clone_size: NA
d_call: NA
j_call: TRBJ1-4
v_call: TRBV10-1
cdr3_aa: CASTNGTARTNEKLFF
cdr3_nt: TGCGCCAGCACCAATGGGACGGCCCGGACTAATGAAAAACTGTTTTTT

clone_size: NA
d_call: NA
j_call: TRBJ1-3
v_call: TRBV18
cdr3_aa: CASSPLNPTPGENTIYF
cdr3_nt: TGTGCCAGCTCACCTCTTAATCCGACCCCTGGCGAAAACACCATATATTTT

clone_size: NA
d_call: TRBD2
j_call: TRBJ2-5
v_call: TRBV19
cdr3_aa: CASSLGLAGDRETQYF
cdr3_nt: TGTGCCAGTAGTCTTGGACTAGCGGGAGATCGAGAGACCCAGTACTTC

clone_size: NA
d_call: NA
j_call: TRBJ1-2
v_call: TRBV19
cdr3_aa: CASSRSPFYGYTF
cdr3_nt: TGTGCCAGTAGTAGATCCCCCTTTTATGGCTACACCTTC

clone_size: once
d_call: NA
j_call: TRBJ2-6
v_call: TRBV7-9
cdr3_aa: CASSLVVLLNAGANVLTF
cdr3_nt: TGTGCCAGCAGCTTAGTGGTACTCCTTAATGCTGGGGCCAACGTCCTGACTTTC

clone_size: few
d_call: NA
j_call: TRBJ1-1
v_call: TRBV10-3
cdr3_aa: CAISGGQGNTEAFF
cdr3_nt: TGTGCCATCAGTGGGGGGCAGGGGAACACTGAAGCTTTCTTT

clone_size: NA
d_call: TRBD1
j_call: TRBJ1-2
v_call: TRBV6-5
cdr3_aa: CASRRGQGTSGYTF
cdr3_nt: TGTGCCAGCAGGAGGGGACAGGGGACTTCTGGCTACACCTTC

clone_size: NA
d_call: NA
j_call: TRBJ1-2
v_call: TRBV6-1
cdr3_aa: CAIVGDSGYGYTF
cdr3_nt: TGTGCTATAGTTGGAGATTCAGGCTATGGCTACACCTTC

clone_size: NA
d_call: NA
j_call: TRBJ2-3
v_call: TRBV7-2
cdr3_aa: CASSFGVREGTDTQYF
cdr3_nt: TGTGCCAGCAGCTTTGGGGTCAGGGAGGGCACAGATACGCAGTATTTT

clone_size: NA
d_call: NA
j_call: TRBJ1-2
v_call: TRBV7-2
cdr3_aa: CASSLDGLSYGYTF
cdr3_nt: TGTGCCAGCAGCTTGGACGGACTGAGCTATGGCTACACCTTC

clone_size: NA
d_call: NA
j_call: TRBJ1-5
v_call: TRBV6-4
cdr3_aa: CASSAAGGRVSNQPQHF
cdr3_nt: TGTGCCAGCAGTGCCGCCGGGGGCAGGGTCAGCAATCAGCCCCAGCATTTT

clone_size: NA
d_call: NA
j_call: TRBJ1-1
v_call: TRBV28
cdr3_aa: CASSGGHRAEAFF
cdr3_nt: TGTGCCAGCTCCGGCGGGCATCGGGCTGAAGCTTTCTTT

clone_size: NA
d_call: TRBD2
j_call: TRBJ2-5
v_call: TRBV4-2
cdr3_aa: CASSPVISGFRETQYF
cdr3_nt: TGTGCCAGCAGCCCGGTGATTAGCGGGTTTCGGGAGACCCAGTACTTC

clone_size: NA
d_call: NA
j_call: TRBJ1-2
v_call: TRBV4-3
cdr3_aa: CASSQDLSYVGSFYGYTF
cdr3_nt: TGCGCCAGCAGCCAAGATCTTTCTTATGTGGGAAGCTTCTATGGCTACACCTTC

clone_size: NA
d_call: TRBD2
j_call: TRBJ2-3
v_call: TRBV30
cdr3_aa: CAWSGLAVTDTQYF
cdr3_nt: TGTGCCTGGAGCGGACTAGCGGTGACAGATACGCAGTATTTT

clone_size: once
d_call: TRBD1
j_call: TRBJ1-4
v_call: TRBV14
cdr3_aa: CASSRDRVDEKLFF
cdr3_nt: TGTGCCAGCAGCCGGGACAGAGTCGATGAAAAACTGTTTTTT

clone_size: NA
d_call: NA
j_call: TRBJ2-3
v_call: TRBV9
cdr3_aa: CASSVVDVGTHTQYF
cdr3_nt: TGTGCCAGCAGCGTAGTGGATGTCGGGACTCATACGCAGTATTTT

clone_size: once
d_call: NA
j_call: TRBJ1-4
v_call: TRBV4-1
cdr3_aa: CASSQVTLLAEKLFF
cdr3_nt: TGCGCCAGCAGCCAAGTTACGCTTCTAGCTGAAAAACTGTTTTTT

clone_size: NA
d_call: NA
j_call: TRBJ2-7
v_call: TRBV5-4
cdr3_aa: CASSLGGRAGGSYEQYF
cdr3_nt: TGTGCCAGCAGCTTAGGGGGGCGCGCTGGTGGTTCCTACGAGCAGTACTTC

clone_size: NA
d_call: TRBD2
j_call: TRBJ2-1
v_call: TRBV29-1
cdr3_aa: CSAPPASGRAEQFF
cdr3_nt: TGCAGCGCCCCTCCGGCTAGCGGGAGGGCTGAGCAGTTCTTC

clone_size: NA
d_call: NA
j_call: TRBJ1-2
v_call: TRBV4-1
cdr3_aa: CASSQDSRINYGYTF
cdr3_nt: TGCGCCAGCAGCCAAGATTCCAGAATTAACTATGGCTACACCTTC

clone_size: NA
d_call: TRBD1
j_call: TRBJ2-5
v_call: TRBV29-1
cdr3_aa: CSVEDRVTQTQYF
cdr3_nt: TGCAGCGTTGAGGACAGGGTGACCCAGACCCAGTACTTC

clone_size: NA
d_call: NA
j_call: TRBJ2-2
v_call: TRBV28
cdr3_aa: CASRRGAGELFF
cdr3_nt: TGTGCCAGCCGCCGTGGGGCCGGGGAGCTGTTTTTT

clone_size: NA
d_call: NA
j_call: TRBJ2-7
v_call: TRBV29-1
cdr3_aa: CSVFQGTEQCF
cdr3_nt: TGCAGCGTGTTCCAGGGCACCGAGCAGTGCTTC